The 26 T cell receptor beta chains in this list originate from one sample, sequenced in a study of breast tumors, draining lymph nodes, adjacent tissues (dated by TCRdb to 2015 to 2016). Lymph node samples were obtained from the axillary draining lymph nodes of breast cancer patients. Receptor amplification or capture employed multiplex PCR. TCRdb records Illumina HiSeq 2000 as the sequencer. Using fastp trimming at Q25 and MiXCR clonotype assembly, TCRdb reanalyzed the public sequencing data and kept in-frame beta chains. Entries that share a CDR3 protein sequence are merged under the most common genes and DNA. The sample table contains under 150,000 distinct CDR3 sequences; only one count was recorded for about 20% of them. Roughly 3.5% of the sample goes to the ten largest clones. Sample: axillary lymph node tissue. The receptors were sampled from a female donor with breast cancer. Some clones in this sample may be carry-over from other donors' samples.

This clonotype was recorded at least ten times. V gene TRBV20-1 combines with J gene TRBJ2-3; 7 nucleotides match TRBD2. V lost 1 base and J lost 2; bases outside the gene matches: 6. The CDR3 covers 15 residues. The V gene's germline CDR1 is DFQATT and CDR2 SNEGSKA (reference sequence). The CDR3 DNA sequence: TGCAGTGCTAGAGCGCTAGCGGCAATCACAGATACGCAGTATTTT. This codes for CSARALAAITDTQYF.

This clonotype was counted ten times or more. One junction end does not reproduce the germline sequence, and a read error may be involved. The CDR3 here is CRASPENTYEQYF. CDR3 in DNA: TGCAGGGCTAGCCCCGAAAACACCTACGAGCAGTACTTC. The rearrangement uses TRBV20-1 and TRBJ2-7; maybe TRBD2 (5 bases). CDR3 length equals 13 residues. Germline assignment: CDR1 DFQATT and CDR2 SNEGSKA (reference sequence).

With respect to this clonotype: This may stem from a read error, because a much larger clone lies one nucleotide away. J is TRBJ2-1 and V is TRBV2; 8 nucleotides agree with TRBD2. J lost 3 bases, V lost 5 bases, and 6 bases had no gene match. This CDR3 has 15 residues. Germline assignment: CDR1 SNHLY and CDR2 FYNNEI. The CDR3 is CASSWTSRDYNEQFF. In DNA form, the CDR3 reads TGTGCCAGCAGTTGGACTAGCAGAGACTACAATGAGCAGTTCTTC.

This clonotype was observed many times. J is TRBJ2-5 and V is TRBV20-1, with 9 nucleotides matching TRBD1. V shed 6 bases and J 6 bases; nucleotides not matched to a gene: 8. The length of the CDR3 is 13 residues. The germline V gene encodes CDR1 DFQATT and CDR2 SNEGSKA (reference sequence). The CDR3 DNA reads as TGCAGTGCGGTCGACAGGGGGGTAAAGACCCAGTACTTC. It is translated as CSAVDRGVKTQYF.

In its sample, this clonotype is medium-sized. The chain is built from TRBV29-1 and TRBJ2-5; D might be TRBD1 or TRBD2, each matching 5 bases. This CDR3 has 13 amino acids. Trimming cost V 4 bases and J 4 bases, with 13 bases left between them. From germline, CDR1 is SQVTM and CDR2 ANQGSEA. In nucleotides, the CDR3 is TGCAGCGTTGCCCCGGGGCAGATAGAGACCCAGTACTTC. Protein sequence: CSVAPGQIETQYF.

This clonotype was counted many times. This chain uses TRBV15 with TRBJ2-2; TRBD1 or TRBD2 may be the D gene (6 bases each). V was cut by 0 bases and J by 3 bases, with 17 bases left in between. The CDR3 is made up of 18 amino acids. Germline values: CDR1 LNHNV, CDR2 YYDKDF (reference sequence). This CDR3 is CATSRDYPGALDTGELFF. CDR3 DNA sequence: TGTGCCACCAGCAGAGATTATCCGGGGGCGCTGGACACCGGGGAGCTGTTTTTT.

This clonotype came up many times. The chain uses TRBV6-1 and TRBJ1-2, with D possibly TRBD1 on 5 matching bases. The V gene lost 7 bases and the J gene lost 4 bases, with 13 bases spanning the gap. CDR3 length equals 13 residues. Germline V gene lookup returns CDR1 MNHNS and CDR2 SASEGT. CDR3 nucleotides: TGTGCCAGCACCAAGGAAACAGGCTATGGCTACACCTTC. This codes for CASTKETGYGYTF.

To note about this clonotype: A single base separates this from a much larger clone, so it may be a read error. The chain is built from TRBV24-1 and TRBJ1-4; maybe TRBD1 (5 bases). CDR1 and CDR2 (germline): KGHDR, SFDVKD. This CDR3 comprises 13 residues. The CDR3 reads CADDPQGNKKLFF. The DNA for the CDR3 is TGTGCCGACGACCCGCAGGGTAATAAAAAACTGTTTTTT.

This chain connects TRBV11-2 to TRBJ1-6; 9 bases are a match to TRBD1. V lost 4 bases to trimming and J lost 9 bases; unmatched junction nucleotides: 4. CDR3 length equals 14 residues. The germline V gene encodes CDR1 SGHAT and CDR2 FQNNGV. The CDR3 reads CASSSGTGISPLHF. CDR3 DNA sequence: TGTGCCAGCAGCTCCGGGACAGGGATTTCACCCCTCCACTTT.

The chain recombines TRBV27 with TRBJ2-3; TRBD2 agrees at 10 bases. Per germline, CDR1 MNHEY and CDR2 SMNVEV (reference sequence). The trim removed 8 bases at V and 0 bases at J, leaving 11 bases unmatched. The CDR3 has 17 amino acids. The CDR3 spells CASGGASGGLSTDTQYF. The CDR3 DNA is TGTGCCAGCGGCGGGGCTAGCGGGGGCCTTAGCACAGATACGCAGTATTTT.

There are many counts of this clonotype. The rearrangement joins TRBV19 to TRBJ2-1; D is unclear. Per germline, CDR1 LNHDA and CDR2 SQIVND (reference sequence). Trimming pared 5 bases from V and 5 bases from J, leaving 19 bases between. The CDR3 totals 16 residues. The CDR3 is CASSPSDVVLDNEQFF. As DNA, the CDR3 is TGTGCCAGTAGTCCCTCCGATGTGGTCCTGGACAATGAGCAGTTCTTC.

This clonotype was found many times. The V gene is TRBV11-2, the J gene TRBJ2-7, with 10 bases fitting TRBD2. The CDR3 is 14 amino acids. Unmatched junction bases numbered 2, after V lost 4 bases and J lost 2 bases. The germline gives CDR1 SGHAT, CDR2 FQNNGV. The CDR3, as DNA: TGTGCCAGCAGCTCAGGGACTAGCGCCTACGAGCAGTACTTC. As protein: CASSSGTSAYEQYF.

This clonotype came up many times. The chain recombines TRBV7-6 with TRBJ2-6; D is unresolved. Looked up from germline, CDR1 is SGHVS and CDR2 is FNYEAQ. The CDR3 is 15 residues long. V was cut by 2 bases and J by 2 bases, with 7 bases left in between. The CDR3 region is CASSLREAGANVLTF. CDR3 sequence (DNA): TGTGCCAGCAGCTTAAGGGAAGCTGGGGCCAACGTCCTGACTTTC.

This clonotype has ten or more counts. J is TRBJ2-2 and V is TRBV10-1; perhaps D is TRBD1 or TRBD2 (6 bases each). CDR1 and CDR2 (germline): WNHNN, SYGVQD (reference sequence). V was trimmed by 6 bases and J by 1 base, leaving 9 bases between them. The CDR3 contains 14 residues. CDR3 nucleotide sequence: TGCGCCAGCAGCCGGGGGCTGAACACCGGGGAGCTGTTTTTT. Its translation is CASSRGLNTGELFF.

This clonotype was seen at least ten times. The CDR3 protein is CSARRGTNSPLHF. The CDR3 DNA follows: TGCAGTGCTAGGAGAGGGACTAATTCACCCCTCCACTTT. The rearrangement joins TRBV20-1 to TRBJ1-6; D is possibly TRBD1 (5 bases). V lost 3 bases to trimming and J lost 6 bases, with 9 bases between them. Germline-derived CDR1 and CDR2 are DFQATT and SNEGSKA (reference sequence). CDR3 size: 13 residues.

This clonotype was picked up a small number of times. The chain combines TRBV5-4 with TRBJ1-2; no definite D call. The CDR3 is made up of 14 amino acids. V lost 1 base and J lost 3, with 10 bases in between. In germline, CDR1 is SGHNT, CDR2 YYREEE (reference sequence). The CDR3 is CASSLRNLDYGYTF. The CDR3 DNA reads TGTGCCAGCAGCTTGAGAAATCTGGACTATGGCTACACCTTC.

V usage is TRBV28 and J usage is TRBJ2-5; perhaps TRBD2 as D (5 bases). Germline CDR1 MDHEN, CDR2 SYDVKM. The CDR3 has 16 residues. V was clipped by 7 bases and J by 0 bases, with 18 bases between them. The DNA for the CDR3 is TGTGCCAGCACCCCCTGGAGGCGAGAGGACCAAGAGACCCAGTACTTC. Amino acid sequence: CASTPWRREDQETQYF. Variable domain in full (rest from reference TRBV28 and TRBJ2-5): DVKVTQSSRYLVKRTGEKVFLECVQDMDHENMFWYRQDPGLGLRLIYFSYDVKMKEKGDIPEGYSVSREKKERFSLILESASTNQTSMYLCASTPWRREDQETQYFGPGTRLLVL.

The rearrangement links TRBV28 to TRBJ2-1; 13 nucleotides align to TRBD2. This CDR3 has 16 residues. V was pared by 5 bases and J by 10 bases, with 11 bases of the junction left unmatched. Germline-derived CDR1 and CDR2 are MDHEN and SYDVKM. CDR3 loop: CASSPTGLAGEIEQFF. Written as DNA, the CDR3 is TGTGCCAGCAGTCCAACAGGACTAGCGGGAGAGATAGAGCAGTTCTTC.

This clonotype appeared many times. The chain couples TRBV6-4 to TRBJ1-4; D remains unclear. This CDR3 is 19 amino acids long. V lost 8 bases and J lost 0, with 25 bases in between. The V gene's germline CDR1 is MRHNA and CDR2 SNTAGT. The CDR3 coding sequence is TGTGCCAGCCTGGTCAATGGGCTCGCCTCCCCTGCAACTAATGAAAAACTGTTTTTT. It translates to CASLVNGLASPATNEKLFF.

This clonotype was detected ten times or more. The V gene is TRBV5-8, the J gene TRBJ2-5; D not certain. The CDR3 runs 13 residues. The germline gives CDR1 SGHTS, CDR2 YDEGEE. Deletions cut 5 bases from V and 2 bases from J, with 10 bases between. DNA for the CDR3: TGTGCCAGCAGGCCGACAAGTCAAGAGACCCAGTACTTC. Its translation is CASRPTSQETQYF. Complete variable domain (other parts from reference TRBV5-8 and TRBJ2-5): EAGVTQSPTHLIKTRGQQATLRCSPISGHTSVYWYQQALGLGLQFLLWYDEGEERNRGNFPPRFSGRQFPNYSSELNVNALELEDSALYLCASRPTSQETQYFGPGTRLLVL.

In this sample, this clonotype turned up many times. The chain is built from TRBV19 and TRBJ2-1; 10 bases are a match to TRBD2. The V gene end was trimmed by 6 bases and the J gene end by 12 bases; junction bases not matched to a gene: 11. Germline V gene sequence: CDR1 LNHDA, CDR2 SQIVND (reference sequence). The CDR3 spans 14 residues. The CDR3 spells CASRAGGILGGQFF. The CDR3 DNA reads as TGTGCCAGTAGAGCGGGAGGGATATTAGGGGGGCAGTTCTTC.

This clonotype has ten or more counts. This sequence joins TRBV11-2 and TRBJ2-2; TRBD2 aligns across 7 bases. From germline, CDR1 is SGHAT and CDR2 FQNNGV. V trimming: 5 bases; J trimming: 6 bases; junction bases outside the gene matches: 6. The CDR3 contains 14 residues. CDR3 nucleotide sequence: TGTGCCAGCAGCCTGATGCTAGCGGCCGGGGAGCTGTTTTTT. Translation: CASSLMLAAGELFF.

This clonotype was found many times. This sequence joins TRBV5-1 and TRBJ2-1; the match to TRBD1 covers 7 bases. The CDR3 is 15 amino acids. Germline assignment: CDR1 SGHRS and CDR2 YFSETQ. The junction had 4 bases not matched to a gene; V was cut back by 1 base and J by 3 bases. The CDR3 coding sequence is TGCGCCAGCAGCTTGATAGGGGGCTTCTACAATGAGCAGTTCTTC. It is translated as CASSLIGGFYNEQFF.

This clonotype was detected once. It may be a read error: a sequence one base away is much more abundant. The chain couples TRBV20-1 to TRBJ1-4; D remains unclear. In germline, CDR1 is DFQATT, CDR2 SNEGSKA (reference sequence). This CDR3 region has 13 residues. In nucleotides, the CDR3 is TGCAGTGCCCTACGGATGCGGGGTGAAAAACTGTCTTTT. It translates to CSALRMRGEKLSF.

This clonotype has ten or more counts. The rearrangement links TRBV27 to TRBJ1-2; D gene ambiguous. V dropped 2 bases and J dropped 8 bases, with 18 bases sitting between them. This CDR3 is 15 amino acids long. The germline V gene has CDR1 MNHEY and CDR2 SMNVEV (reference sequence). CDR3 bases: TGTGCCAGCAGTTTACAAAGGACCGCGTTAGAGGGCTACACCTTC. Protein: CASSLQRTALEGYTF.

This clonotype was seen many times. The rearrangement uses TRBV20-1 and TRBJ2-1; TRBD2 agrees at 11 bases. The germline V gene has CDR1 DFQATT and CDR2 SNEGSKA (reference sequence). This CDR3 is 14 amino acids long. Trimming took 3 bases from V and 8 from J; bases not matched to a gene: 6. CDR3 sequence: CSASLVAGGDEQFF. CDR3 bases: TGCAGTGCTAGTTTGGTAGCGGGGGGGGATGAGCAGTTCTTC.